The clone carrying this T cell receptor beta chain is deemed medium-sized. The sample comes from a study of spatial heterogeneity in lung cancer. Looking at the study overall: Sequences of the beta chain were consistently detected in greater numbers than alpha-chain sequences.

The CDR3 covers 14 residues. Trimming stripped 9 bases from V and 0 bases from J, with 9 bases between. Germline-derived CDR1 and CDR2 are MRHNA and SNTAGT. Time point meaning: sample taken at primary tumor resection. The donors, fewer than 95 patients with untreated early-stage non-small cell lung cancer, provided the samples. No cells were sorted before sequencing. The whole RNA sequenced was extracted from tumor, nontumor lung or frozen PBMC. Every molecule of TCR cDNA had its own unique molecular identifier. One entry per CDR3 protein, called by TCRdb with MiXCR from the 5' RACE reads. The sample lists more than 2,500 distinct CDR3 sequences; roughly 8.5% were seen once.

The clonotype originates from a female donor with early-stage non-small cell lung cancer. The chain uses TRBV6-4 and TRBJ2-6; unclear D gene. The material was normal lung tissue next to the tumor, obtained at surgery. CDR3 amino acids: CASRTDSGANVLTF. The CDR3 DNA follows: TGTGCCAGTCGCACGGACTCTGGGGCCAACGTCCTGACTTTC.